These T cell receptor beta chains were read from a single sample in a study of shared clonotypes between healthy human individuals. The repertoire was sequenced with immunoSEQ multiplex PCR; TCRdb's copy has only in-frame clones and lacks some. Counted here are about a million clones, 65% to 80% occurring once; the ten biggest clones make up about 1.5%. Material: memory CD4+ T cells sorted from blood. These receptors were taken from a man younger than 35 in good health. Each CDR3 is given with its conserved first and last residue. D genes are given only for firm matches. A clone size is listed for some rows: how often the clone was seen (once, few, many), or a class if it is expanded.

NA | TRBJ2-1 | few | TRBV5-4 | CASSFRGVNYNEQFF | TGTGCCAGCAGCTTCAGGGGGGTAAACTACAATGAGCAGTTCTTC
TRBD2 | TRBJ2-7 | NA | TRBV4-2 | CASSQGPLAGGREQYF | TGTGCCAGCAGCCAAGGCCCACTAGCGGGGGGGCGTGAGCAGTACTTC
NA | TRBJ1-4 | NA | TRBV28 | CASSAPTGPGGEKLFF | TGTGCCAGCAGTGCCCCCACAGGGCCAGGTGGTGAAAAACTGTTTTTT
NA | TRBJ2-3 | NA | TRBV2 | CASKGRAGTDTQYF | TGTGCCAGCAAGGGAAGGGCTGGCACAGATACGCAGTATTTT
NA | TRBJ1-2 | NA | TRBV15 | CATSRDRGNYGYTF | TGTGCCACCAGCAGAGACAGGGGTAACTATGGCTACACCTTC
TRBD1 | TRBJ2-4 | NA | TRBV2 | CASSLGQGRDIQYF | TGTGCCAGCAGCTTGGGACAGGGGAGGGACATTCAGTACTTC
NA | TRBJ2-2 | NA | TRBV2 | CASRLFVSSTGELFF | TGTGCCAGCAGGCTGTTTGTATCGTCCACCGGGGAGCTGTTTTTT
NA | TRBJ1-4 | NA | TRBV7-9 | CASTVDGGANEKLFF | TGTGCCAGCACCGTAGATGGGGGAGCTAATGAAAAACTGTTTTTT
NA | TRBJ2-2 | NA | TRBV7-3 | CASSAAGPGELFF | TGTGCCAGCAGCGCAGCAGGGCCCGGGGAGCTGTTTTTT
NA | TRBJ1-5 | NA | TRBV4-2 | CASSQDGREDQPQHF | TGTGCCAGCAGCCAAGATGGCAGGGAGGATCAGCCCCAGCATTTT
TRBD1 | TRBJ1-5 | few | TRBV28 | CATNPGQGFIGNQPQHF | TGTGCCACCAATCCGGGACAGGGCTTTATAGGCAATCAGCCCCAGCATTTT
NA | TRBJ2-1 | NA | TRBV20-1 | CSAPEDEQFF | TGCAGTGCTCCCGAGGATGAGCAGTTCTTC
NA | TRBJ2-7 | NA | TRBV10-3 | CAISDTANSYEQYF | TGTGCCATCAGTGATACAGCTAACTCCTACGAGCAGTACTTC
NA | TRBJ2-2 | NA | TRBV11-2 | CASSLARVFGELFF | TGTGCCAGCAGCTTAGCTAGGGTTTTCGGGGAGCTGTTTTTT
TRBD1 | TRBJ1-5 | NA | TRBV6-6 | CASRVGTGVNQPQHF | TGTGCCAGCCGGGTTGGGACAGGGGTAAATCAGCCCCAGCATTTT
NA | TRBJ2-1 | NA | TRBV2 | CASSDHGTPGAEQFF | TGTGCCAGCAGTGACCACGGGACTCCAGGGGCGGAGCAGTTCTTC
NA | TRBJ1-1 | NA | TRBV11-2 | CASRQQGRDEAFF | TGTGCCAGCAGACAACAGGGTAGAGATGAAGCTTTCTTT
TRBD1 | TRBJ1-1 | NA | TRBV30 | CAWGDRGAEAFF | TGTGCCTGGGGTGACAGGGGGGCTGAAGCTTTCTTT
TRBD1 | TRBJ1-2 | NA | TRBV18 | CASSINSGQRYGYTF | TGTGCCAGCTCTATTAACTCGGGACAGCGCTATGGCTACACCTTC
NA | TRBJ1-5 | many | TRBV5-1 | CASSREPNQPQHF | TGCGCCAGCAGCCGCGAACCCAATCAGCCCCAGCATTTT
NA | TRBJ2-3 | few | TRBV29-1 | CSVATVSTDTQYF | TGCAGCGTCGCTACAGTTTCCACAGATACGCAGTATTTT
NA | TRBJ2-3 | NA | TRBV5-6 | CASSDATDTQYF | TGTGCCAGCAGCGACGCGACAGATACGCAGTATTTT
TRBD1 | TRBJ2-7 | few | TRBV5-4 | CASSRTGGERYEQYF | TGTGCCAGCAGCCGGACAGGGGGCGAGAGGTACGAGCAGTACTTC
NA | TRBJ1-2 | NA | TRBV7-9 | CASSLDAGYGYTF | TGTGCCAGCAGCTTAGACGCAGGCTATGGCTACACCTTC
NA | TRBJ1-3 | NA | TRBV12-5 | CASSEGVGGNTIYF | TGTGCTAGTTCTGAGGGGGTAGGTGGAAACACCATATATTTT
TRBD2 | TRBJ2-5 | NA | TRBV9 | CASSVSSGGRETQYF | TGTGCCAGCAGCGTCTCTAGCGGAGGGCGAGAGACCCAGTACTTC
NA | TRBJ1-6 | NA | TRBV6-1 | CASSGEEWDSPLHF | TGTGCCAGCAGTGGGGAAGAGTGGGATTCACCCCTCCACTTT
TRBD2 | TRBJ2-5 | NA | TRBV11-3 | CASSLGSGGPQETQYF | TGTGCCAGCAGCTTAGGTAGCGGGGGGCCCCAAGAGACCCAGTACTTC
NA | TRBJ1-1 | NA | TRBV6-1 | CASPNLGGSNTEAFF | TGTGCCAGCCCCAACTTGGGGGGATCTAACACTGAAGCTTTCTTT
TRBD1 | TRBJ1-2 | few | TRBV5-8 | CASSVTGGYGYTF | TGTGCCAGCAGCGTAACAGGGGGGTATGGCTACACCTTC
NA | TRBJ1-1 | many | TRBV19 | CASSLNGAANTEAFF | TGTGCCAGTAGCCTAAACGGGGCAGCGAACACTGAAGCTTTCTTT
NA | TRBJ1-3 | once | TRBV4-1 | CASSQVAGLAENTIYF | TGCGCCAGCAGCCAAGTAGCTGGTCTCGCGGAAAACACCATATATTTT
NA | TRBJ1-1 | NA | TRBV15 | CATSRDSTRVNTEAFF | TGTGCCACCAGCAGAGATTCAACCAGGGTGAACACTGAAGCTTTCTTT
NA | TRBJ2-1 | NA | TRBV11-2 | CASTSFRDNEQFF | TGTGCCAGCACCTCATTCAGAGACAATGAGCAGTTCTTC
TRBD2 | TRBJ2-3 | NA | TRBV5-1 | CASSVRLADTDTQYF | TGCGCCAGCAGCGTCCGACTAGCGGACACAGATACGCAGTATTTT
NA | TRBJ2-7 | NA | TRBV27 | CASRLLDSYEQYF | TGTGCCAGCAGACTACTAGACAGCTACGAGCAGTACTTC
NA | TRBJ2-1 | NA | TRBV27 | CASSSPAASYNEQFF | TGTGCCAGCAGTTCCCCTGCGGCCTCCTACAATGAGCAGTTCTTC
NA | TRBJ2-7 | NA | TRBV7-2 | CASRSLAYEQYF | TGTGCCAGCAGGTCACTAGCTTACGAGCAGTACTTC
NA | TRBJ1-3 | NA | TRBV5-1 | CASREQEISGNTIYF | TGCGCCAGCAGGGAACAGGAGATCTCTGGAAACACCATATATTTT
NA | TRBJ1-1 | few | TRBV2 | CARTGGVSDTEAFF | TGTGCCCGCACCGGGGGCGTATCGGACACTGAAGCTTTCTTT
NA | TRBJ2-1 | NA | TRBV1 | CTSSQGGTSERNPSNEQFF | TGCACCAGCAGCCAAGGGGGGACTAGCGAAAGAAACCCGTCCAATGAGCAGTTCTTC
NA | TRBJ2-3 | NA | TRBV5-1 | CASSGYADTQYF | TGCGCCAGCAGCGGTTATGCAGATACGCAGTATTTT
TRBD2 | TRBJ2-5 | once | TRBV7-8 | CASSLSTTGTSRGETQYF | TGTGCCAGCAGCTTATCAACCACCGGGACTAGCCGGGGGGAGACCCAGTACTTC
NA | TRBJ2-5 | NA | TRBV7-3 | CASSLTGRAGETQYF | TGTGCCAGCAGCTTAACGGGCAGGGCGGGAGAGACCCAGTACTTC
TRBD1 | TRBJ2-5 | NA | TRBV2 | CASSLQGTLETQYF | TGTGCCAGCAGCCTACAGGGGACCCTGGAGACCCAGTACTTC
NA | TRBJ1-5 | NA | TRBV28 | CASRDPSGREQPQHF | TGTGCCAGCAGGGACCCATCGGGCAGGGAGCAGCCCCAGCATTTT